A single sample gave rise to the 15 T cell receptor beta chains below, sequenced in a study of monozygotic twins with inflammatory bowel disease. Following a re-call of the 5' RACE reads, TCRdb has one entry per CDR3 protein and lacks DNA. Recorded for this sample: approximately 160,000 distinct CDR3 sequences. Sequenced: blood. The receptors come from a human donor with ulcerative colitis or Crohn's disease, or a healthy co-twin of an affected twin (not recorded which).

This chain uses TRBV10-3 with TRBJ1-3. The CDR3 runs to 15 residues. Germline V gene sequence: CDR1 ENHRY, CDR2 SYGVKD. CDR3 in amino acids: CAITDLGASGNTIYF.

The J gene is TRBJ2-7, the V gene TRBV20-1; with no DNA, the TCRdb D assignment of TRBD1 cannot be verified. Germline CDR1 reads DFQATT; CDR2 reads SNEGSKA (reference sequence). The CDR3 has 13 residues. CDR3 residues: CSAKPGQTYEQYF.

The chain is built from TRBV5-6 and TRBJ2-2; TCRdb's D call, TRBD1, is unchecked because there is no DNA. CDR1 SGHDT and CDR2 YYEEEE come from the germline V gene. The CDR3 totals 17 residues. The CDR3 loop is CASSKTGAIRTSGELFF.

This chain connects TRBV5-6 to TRBJ2-3; TCRdb names TRBD1, which stays unverified in the absence of DNA. Germline CDR1 SGHDT, CDR2 YYEEEE. CDR3 length: 13 residues. The CDR3 is CASRAGVTDTQYF. Drawing the rest from reference TRBV5-6 and TRBJ2-3, the complete variable domain is DAGVTQSPTHLIKTRGQQVTLRCSPKSGHDTVSWYQQALGQGPQFIFQYYEEEERQRGNFPDRFSGHQFPNYSSELNVNALLLGDSALYLCASRAGVTDTQYFGPGTRLTVL.

This rearrangement joins TRBV7-2 to TRBJ1-2. Germline CDR1 reads SGHTA; CDR2 reads FQGNSA. This CDR3 is built from 15 residues. The CDR3 is CASSPRPGKGYGYTF.

This chain joins TRBV5-1 and TRBJ2-3; TCRdb's D call, TRBD1, is unchecked because there is no DNA. Germline CDR1 SGHRS, CDR2 YFSETQ. CDR3 length: 16 residues. CDR3 loop: CASSSTQQGVTDTQYF.

V and J are TRBV5-4 and TRBJ1-5; TCRdb lists TRBD1, though no DNA is available to test this call. Germline loops: CDR1 SGHNT, CDR2 YYREEE (reference sequence). This CDR3 is 16 amino acids long. CDR3 amino acids: CASSSGTGGRDQPQHF.

V and J are TRBV28 and TRBJ1-6; TCRdb proposes TRBD1, but this gene call is untestable without DNA. The germline CDR1 and CDR2 sequences are MDHEN and SYDVKM. The length of the CDR3 is 14 residues. The CDR3 here is CASNFRQDNSPLHF.

This rearrangement joins TRBV12-3 or TRBV12-4 to TRBJ2-2; TCRdb selects TRBD1, and the lack of DNA leaves this call unchecked. CDR3 length equals 19 residues. Here the CDR3 reads CASSLEGQGLGTNTGELFF.

This CDR3 is CSAYRHSGGYTF. The gene calls are TRBV20-1 and TRBJ1-2. Germline V gene lookup returns CDR1 DFQATT and CDR2 SNEGSKA (reference sequence). This CDR3 region has 12 residues.

This chain links TRBV6-2 or TRBV6-3 with TRBJ2-1; lacking DNA, the TRBD1 call made by TCRdb goes unchecked. The CDR3 runs to 16 residues. The germline gives CDR1 MNHEY, CDR2 SVGEGT. The CDR3 loop is CASSYRPGQGNNEQFF.

The chain uses TRBV7-9 and TRBJ1-1; TCRdb's D call, TRBD1, is unchecked because there is no DNA. The V gene's germline CDR1 is SEHNR and CDR2 FQNEAQ (reference sequence). The CDR3 is 14 amino acids. The CDR3 sequence is CASSFQGSRTEAFF.

This CDR3 is CSAGQSNSPLHF. The chain joins TRBV20-1 to TRBJ1-6. The CDR3 covers 12 residues. CDR1 is DFQATT and CDR2 is SNEGSKA in the germline V gene (reference sequence).

The gene calls are TRBV5-1 and TRBJ2-5. The CDR3 runs 15 residues. CDR1 and CDR2 (germline): SGHRS, YFSETQ. The chain's CDR3 is CASKGRGSLEETQYF.

The chain is built from TRBV24-1 and TRBJ1-1. This CDR3 is 11 amino acids long. CDR1 is KGHDR and CDR2 is SFDVKD in the germline V gene. CDR3 sequence reads: CATSGGGEAFF.